This is a list of T cell receptor beta chains from one sample in a study of CD8 T cell repertoires and HIV-1 epitope variants. The data were produced by immunoSEQ multiplex PCR, yet TCRdb's version contains in-frame clones alone and is incomplete. Of more than 85,000 clones in the sample, around 67% were seen once. Sequenced sample: uncultured baseline CD8+ T cells from peripheral blood mononuclear cells (PBMCs). These receptors originate from a male donor with HIV. The CDR3 runs from the conserved cysteine through the conserved F or W. Fields, in order: clone size, J gene, V gene, D gene, CDR3 DNA, CDR3 protein. A D gene is named only where the DNA matches it firmly. Size values are once, few and many counts, or a class for expanded clones, and some rows have none.

once	TRBJ2-2	TRBV5-4	TRBD2	TGTGCCAGCAGCTTGGGACTAGCGGGAACCACCGGGGAGCTGTTTTTT	CASSLGLAGTTGELFF
.	TRBJ2-7	TRBV9	TRBD1	TGTGCCAGCAGTCGGACAGGGGGCAGCTACGAGCAGTACTTC	CASSRTGGSYEQYF
.	TRBJ1-3	TRBV10-3	.	TGTGCCATCAGTGAGTCGACGGATACTGGAAACACCATATATTTT	CAISESTDTGNTIYF
.	TRBJ2-5	TRBV20-1	.	TGCAGTGCTAGGCGGGCAGAGACCCAGTACTTC	CSARRAETQYF
.	TRBJ2-7	TRBV5-6	.	TGTGCCAGCAGCTTTAATGATTTTTTTGGTCTGTACGAGCAGTACTTC	CASSFNDFFGLYEQYF
.	TRBJ2-3	TRBV6-4	.	TGTGCCAGCAGTACTCCCGGGGGTACGCAGTATTTT	CASSTPGGTQYF
.	TRBJ2-7	TRBV6-1	.	TGTGCCAGCACTGCCGGGACATTATTGGGTGGCGAGCAGTACTTC	CASTAGTLLGGEQYF
.	TRBJ2-1	TRBV5-1	TRBD2	TGCGCCAGCAGCTTGTTAGGTATAAGCGGGAGTTTAAGCGTCTACAATGAGCAGTTCTTC	CASSLLGISGSLSVYNEQFF
.	TRBJ2-5	TRBV25-1	TRBD2	TGTGCCAGCAGTGATAGCGGGGGCTGGGAGACCCAGTACTTC	CASSDSGGWETQYF
.	TRBJ1-2	TRBV2	.	TGTGCCAGCAGTGACGGGGGGCGCGTCTATGGCTACACCTTC	CASSDGGRVYGYTF
.	TRBJ1-1	TRBV7-9	TRBD1	TGTGCCAGCAGCTTGCTTCCGGGACAGGGGAACACTGAAGCTTTCTTT	CASSLLPGQGNTEAFF
few	TRBJ1-6	TRBV13	.	TGTGCCAGCAGCTTAGCTGGGGATTTGACCCTCCACTTT	CASSLAGDLTLHF
.	TRBJ1-1	TRBV7-8	.	TGTGCCAGCAGCTTAGGCCAAACAGGGTGGACGAACACTGAAGCTTTCTTT	CASSLGQTGWTNTEAFF
.	TRBJ2-7	TRBV28	.	TGTGCCAGCAGTTTTTTCGGTTTTCGGGCAGGGAAGGTTGACGAGCAGTACTTC	CASSFFGFRAGKVDEQYF
.	TRBJ1-2	TRBV9	TRBD1	TGTGCCAGCAGCGTATCGCAGGGGGCGGGCTATGGCTACACCTTC	CASSVSQGAGYGYTF
.	TRBJ1-3	TRBV19	.	TGTGCCAGTAGTATAGCATCGGGGAGGAGCTCTATGGACACCATATATTTT	CASSIASGRSSMDTIYF
many	TRBJ2-7	TRBV6-1	.	TGTGCCAGCAGTGAAGGGCGCGAGCAGTACTTC	CASSEGREQYF
.	TRBJ2-5	TRBV30	TRBD2	TGTGCCTGGAGTGTAATGCAGGGAGGGAGCGAGACCCAGTACTTC	CAWSVMQGGSETQYF
.	TRBJ2-3	TRBV6-1	.	TGTGCCGCAAGTTCAGGGGCCGGGGGAACAGATACGCAGTATTTT	CAASSGAGGTDTQYF
once	TRBJ2-3	TRBV2	TRBD2	TGTGCCAGGGGGAGCGGGAGTGGAACAGATACGCAGTATTTT	CARGSGSGTDTQYF
many	TRBJ1-1	TRBV16	.	TGTGCCAGCAGCCTAAATACTTTGAACACTGAAGCTTTCTTT	CASSLNTLNTEAFF
.	TRBJ1-2	TRBV29-1	.	TGCAGCGTTCAGGGGTCCTATGGCTACACCTTC	CSVQGSYGYTF
.	TRBJ2-1	TRBV29-1	.	TGCAGCGGGGGAAAGGGGGGTCTTGAGCAGTTCTTC	CSGGKGGLEQFF
.	TRBJ2-6	TRBV28	.	TGTGCCAGTAGGTTTGGAGCTGCTGGGGCCAACGTCCTGACTTTC	CASRFGAAGANVLTF
.	TRBJ1-4	TRBV7-2	TRBD1	TGTGCCAGCAGCCAGGGACAGGGGTGGGAAAAACTGTTTTTT	CASSQGQGWEKLFF
few	TRBJ2-7	TRBV11-2	.	TGTGCCAGCACCCCAATTGAGGGGCTCTACGAGCAGTACTTC	CASTPIEGLYEQYF
.	TRBJ2-7	TRBV4-1	TRBD1	TGCGCCAGCAGCCACGGTGGGACAGGGGGCGAGCAGTACTTC	CASSHGGTGGEQYF
.	TRBJ2-5	TRBV19	TRBD1	TGTGCCAGTAGTATTACAGGGGCAGGAGAGACCCAGTACTTC	CASSITGAGETQYF
.	TRBJ2-6	TRBV9	.	TGTGCCAGCAGCGTAGGGGGCGGTAACTCTGGGGCCAACGTCCTGACTTTC	CASSVGGGNSGANVLTF
once	TRBJ1-2	TRBV11-2	.	TGTGCCAGCAGCTCCCCCGGAGAGGGCTCCCGGGTCTATGGCTACACCTTC	CASSSPGEGSRVYGYTF
.	TRBJ1-4	TRBV7-9	.	TGTGCCAGCAGCTTAGGAGACAGACCAACTAATGAAAAACTGTTTTTT	CASSLGDRPTNEKLFF